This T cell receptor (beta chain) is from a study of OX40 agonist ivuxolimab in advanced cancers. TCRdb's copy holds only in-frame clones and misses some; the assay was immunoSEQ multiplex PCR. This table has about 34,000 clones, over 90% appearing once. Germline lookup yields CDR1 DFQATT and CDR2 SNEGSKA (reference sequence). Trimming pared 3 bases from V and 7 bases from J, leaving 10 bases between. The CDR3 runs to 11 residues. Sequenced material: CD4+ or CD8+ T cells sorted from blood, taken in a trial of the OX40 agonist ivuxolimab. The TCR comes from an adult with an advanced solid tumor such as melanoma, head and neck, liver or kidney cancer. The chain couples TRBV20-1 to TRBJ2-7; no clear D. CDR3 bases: TGCAGTGCTAGCGACTCGGAGGAGCAGTACTTC. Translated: CSASDSEEQYF.